This T cell receptor (beta chain) was captured in a study of low-dose radiotherapy and immunotherapy resistance in tumors. About the study: The schedule for Cohort 2 used 1 Gy per fraction every two weeks, which added up to 13 Gy over 26 weeks. Every two weeks patients got nivolumab 240 mg flat dose, plus ipilimumab 1 mg/kg every six weeks, intravenously.

For this clonotype: An end of the junction differs from the germline gene, which may be a read error.

TRAV- and TRBV-specific primers, spanning alpha and beta chains, primed first-strand cDNA. It was with a constant-region primer and a V-primer adapter that TCRs were amplified over around 18 PCR cycles. Each CDR3 protein gets one entry after TCRdb re-called the reads with MiXCR. The table records over 14,000 distinct CDR3 sequences, 40% to 60% of them present only once. Treatment of the donors consisted of nivolumab and ipilimumab (plus aspirin, low-dose cyclophosphamide and low-dose radiotherapy). Those eligible were patients bearing advanced solid tumors lacking tumor-infiltrating lymphocytes. This clonotype originated in a human donor with advanced metastatic prostate, ovarian, gallbladder or colorectal cancer (not recorded which). This table probably holds off-target reads from a library built for another chain.

CDR3 coding DNA: TGTGCCAGCAGCTTGTCCGAAGATACGCAGTATTTT. It encodes CASSLSEDTQYF. V and J are TRBV5-3 and TRBJ2-3; D unclear. TRBV5-3 is identified as an open reading frame with a role that is uncertain. The CDR3 covers 12 residues.